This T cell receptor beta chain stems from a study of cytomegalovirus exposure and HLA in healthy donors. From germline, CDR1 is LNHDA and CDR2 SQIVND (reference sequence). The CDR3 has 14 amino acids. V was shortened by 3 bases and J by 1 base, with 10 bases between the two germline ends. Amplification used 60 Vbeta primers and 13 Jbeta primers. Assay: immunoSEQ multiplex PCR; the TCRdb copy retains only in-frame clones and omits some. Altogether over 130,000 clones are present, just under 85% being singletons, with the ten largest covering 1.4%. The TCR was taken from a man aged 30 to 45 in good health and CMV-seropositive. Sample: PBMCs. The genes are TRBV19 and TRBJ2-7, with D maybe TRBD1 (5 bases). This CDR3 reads CASSMAGNSYEQYF. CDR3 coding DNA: TGTGCCAGTAGTATGGCAGGGAATTCCTACGAGCAGTACTTC.